This TCR beta chain was observed in a study of CD8+CD57+ T cells in acquired aplastic anemia. Findings and caveats of the study: Overlapping CD8+ CDR3 repertoires of patients and controls contained roughly 27 shared sequences.

Template material for TCR beta VDJ and CDR3 profiling consisted of genomic DNA. TCRdb analysed the reads with MiXCR anew, one entry per CDR3 protein. Among about 200,000 distinct CDR3 sequences listed, about half were seen once. The germline gives CDR1 SGHRS, CDR2 YFSETQ. J was trimmed by 4 bases and V by 0 bases; bases with no gene match: 4. There are 14 residues in the CDR3. This clonotype was seen repeatedly, ten times or more. Its antigen is not identified. Previously, flow cytometry had revealed CD8+CD57+ cell expansion in the patients chosen for sequencing. This sequence joins TRBV5-1 and TRBJ2-7; 7 bases align to TRBD1. Material for sequencing was sorted CD4+, CD8+, or CD8+CD57+ T cells (not recorded which) from PBMCs. This TCR came from a human donor with aplastic anemia. CDR3 protein: CASSLGQGVYEQYF. The CDR3, as DNA: TGCGCCAGCAGCTTGGGACAGGGCGTATACGAGCAGTACTTC.